This paragraph covers one T cell receptor (beta chain) sequence. The protocol was immunoSEQ multiplex PCR, while the TCRdb copy is restricted to in-frame clones and leaves out a portion. The sample records around 150,000 clones, around 87% being singletons. CDR3 size: 15 residues. Germline CDR1 and CDR2: SGHTA and FQGTGA. The trim removed 5 bases at V and 5 bases at J, leaving 6 bases unmatched. This record comes from a study of blood T cell repertoires in COVID-19. Sequenced material: peripheral blood. The clonotype originates from a woman in her thirties or forties with acute or convalescent COVID-19. The chain links TRBV7-3 to TRBJ2-1; 10 bases agree with TRBD2. The CDR3 DNA reads as TGTGCCAGCAGCCCTAGCGGGAGTCTCCACAATGAGCAGTTCTTC. This encodes CASSPSGSLHNEQFF. The entire variable domain, with the rest obtained from reference TRBV7-3 and TRBJ2-1, is as follows: GAGVSQTPSNKVTEKGKYVELRCDPISGHTALYWYRQSLGQGPEFLIYFQGTGAADDSGLPNDRFFAVRPEGSVSTLKIQRTERGDSAVYLCASSPSGSLHNEQFFGPGTRLTVL.